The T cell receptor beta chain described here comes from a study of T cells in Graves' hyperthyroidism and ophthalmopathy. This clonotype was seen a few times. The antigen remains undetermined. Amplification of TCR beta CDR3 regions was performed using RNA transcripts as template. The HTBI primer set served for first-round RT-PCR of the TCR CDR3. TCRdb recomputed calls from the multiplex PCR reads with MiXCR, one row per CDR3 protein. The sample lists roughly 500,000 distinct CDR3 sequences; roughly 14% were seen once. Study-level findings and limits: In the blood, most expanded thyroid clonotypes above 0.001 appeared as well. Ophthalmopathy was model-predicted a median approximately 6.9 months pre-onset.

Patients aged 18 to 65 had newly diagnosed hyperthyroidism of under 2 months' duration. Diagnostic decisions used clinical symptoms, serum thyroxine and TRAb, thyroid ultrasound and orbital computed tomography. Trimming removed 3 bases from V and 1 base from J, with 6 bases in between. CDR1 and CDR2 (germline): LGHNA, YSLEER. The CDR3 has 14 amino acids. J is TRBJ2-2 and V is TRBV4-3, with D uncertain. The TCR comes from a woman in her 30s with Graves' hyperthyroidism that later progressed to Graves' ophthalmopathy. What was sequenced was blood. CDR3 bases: TGCGCCAGCAGCCACCAGAGGAACACCGGGGAGCTGTTTTTT. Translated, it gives CASSHQRNTGELFF.